These 21 T cell receptor beta chains came from one sample sequenced in a study. One entry per CDR3 protein results from TCRdb running MiXCR on the 5' RACE reads. This table holds roughly 8,400 distinct CDR3 sequences, about three fifths found once. The specimen was tumor-infiltrating memory CD4+ T cells sorted from the breast tumor. Subset of the sample: memory CD4+ T cells, CD4+CD45RO+CD25-. The receptors originated from a female donor with breast cancer.

This chain connects TRBV29-1 to TRBJ2-3; 9 bases align to TRBD1. J gave up 11 bases and V 6 bases, and 18 bases lay outside the gene matches. CDR1 and CDR2 (germline): SQVTM, ANQGSEA. This CDR3 has 15 residues. The CDR3 DNA follows: TGCAGCGTACCACAGGGGGCGTCCTACTACAATGAGCAGTATTTT. It translates to CSVPQGASYYNEQYF.

This chain links TRBV20-1 with TRBJ2-3; 10 nucleotides align to TRBD1. There are 14 residues in the CDR3. Trimming at V came to 2 bases and at J to 6 bases, leaving 5 bases not matched to a gene. CDR1 is DFQATT and CDR2 is SNEGSKA in the germline V gene (reference sequence). The CDR3 loop is CSARRDRGVDTQYF. The CDR3 nucleotides are TGCAGTGCTAGACGGGACAGGGGTGTGGATACGCAGTATTTT.

This clonotype showed up just a few times. The chain is built from TRBV7-8 and TRBJ2-7; 10 bases map to TRBD2. Germline V gene sequence: CDR1 SGHVS, CDR2 FQNEAQ. Losses at the gene ends were 1 base for V and 6 bases for J; bases not matched to a gene: 6. This CDR3 is 15 amino acids long. CDR3 protein: CASSLVGSGRSEQYF. The CDR3 region has the DNA TGTGCCAGCAGCTTAGTCGGTAGCGGGAGGAGCGAGCAGTACTTC.

Worth noting for this clonotype: The junction shows a germline mismatch at one end, possibly a read error. V gene TRBV5-6 combines with J gene TRBJ2-7; D not certain. Germline assignment: CDR1 SGHDT and CDR2 YYEEEE. CDR3 size: 14 residues. Here the CDR3 DNA reads TGTGTCAGCAGCTTTTCGGATCCCCCCTACGAGCAGTACTTC. It is translated as CVSSFSDPPYEQYF.

The gene calls are TRBV4-2 and TRBJ2-1, with a possible D match to TRBD1 (5 bases). The CDR3 contains 16 residues. The germline V gene encodes CDR1 LGHNA and CDR2 YNFKEQ. V shed 3 bases and J shed 3 bases, with 15 bases lying between them. The CDR3, as DNA: TGTGCCAGCAGCCAGGGGCGAGGCAGGAACTACAATGAGCAGTTCTTC. Translated, it gives CASSQGRGRNYNEQFF.

V is TRBV5-6 and J is TRBJ2-1, with D possibly matching TRBD2 (5 bases). CDR1 SGHDT and CDR2 YYEEEE come from the germline V gene. The ends were cut back, 1 base at V and 2 bases at J, with 10 bases in the middle. The CDR3 runs to 15 residues. DNA for the CDR3: TGTGCCAGCAGCTTGCCGGGGATCCCCTACAATGAGCAGTTCTTC. This translates into CASSLPGIPYNEQFF.

This clonotype has only a few counts. V usage is TRBV5-1 and J usage is TRBJ1-2; tentatively, D is TRBD1 (5 bases). From germline, CDR1 is SGHRS and CDR2 YFSETQ. The CDR3 has 18 residues. The germline V and J ends were trimmed by 0 bases and 3 bases, with 21 bases remaining between them. CDR3 protein: CASSLAPVQASGDYGYTF. The CDR3, as DNA: TGCGCCAGCAGCTTGGCTCCGGTACAGGCGAGCGGGGACTATGGCTACACCTTC.

The V and J genes are TRBV25-1 and TRBJ2-7; D is perhaps TRBD1 (6 bases). The CDR3 is made up of 14 amino acids. The germline V and J ends were trimmed by 7 bases and 6 bases, with 19 bases remaining between them. Germline V gene lookup returns CDR1 MGHDK and CDR2 SYGVNS. The CDR3 here is CASKGLQGRGEQYF. DNA of the CDR3: TGTGCCAGCAAAGGCCTTCAGGGCAGGGGCGAGCAGTACTTC.

The V call is TRBV12-3 or TRBV12-4, the J call TRBJ2-6, with 9 bases matching TRBD1. The CDR3 is 17 residues long. Trimming removed 6 bases from V and 2 bases from J; junction bases left unmatched: 8. Here the CDR3 reads CASRPGQGSTGANVLTF. CDR3 coding DNA: TGTGCCAGCAGACCGGGACAGGGAAGCACTGGGGCCAACGTCCTGACTTTC.

This sequence joins TRBV5-1 and TRBJ2-1; D unclear. The V end lost 7 bases, the J end lost 8 bases, and 16 bases lay between the germline ends. Germline V gene lookup returns CDR1 SGHRS and CDR2 YFSETQ. CDR3 length equals 13 residues. CDR3 DNA sequence: TGCGCCAGCTCGAAGACTCTTACCGATGAGCAGTTCTTC. Amino acids: CASSKTLTDEQFF.

This clonotype was seen more than once but under ten times. This chain uses TRBV4-3 with TRBJ1-2; D unclear. The V end was cut by 0 bases, the J end by 8 bases, with 13 bases between. The CDR3 length is 14 residues. CDR1 and CDR2 from the germline V gene are LGHNA and YSLEER. In nucleotides, the CDR3 is TGCGCCAGCAGCCAAGATGTATCCGGGCAGGGCTACACCTTC. This sequence encodes CASSQDVSGQGYTF.

This clonotype showed up just once. The chain carries TRBV27 and TRBJ2-3; 8 bases map to TRBD1. CDR3 length: 15 amino acids. Per the germline V gene, CDR1 is MNHEY and CDR2 is SMNVEV (reference sequence). With 5 bases clipped from V and 3 bases from J, the junction kept 7 bases outside the gene matches. Here the CDR3 DNA reads TGTGCCAGCAGTGACAGGGGCCACGGGACAGATACGCAGTATTTT. Encoded protein: CASSDRGHGTDTQYF.

The rearrangement uses TRBV6-5 and TRBJ2-1; 10 bases align to TRBD2. Germline V lookup: CDR1 MNHEY, CDR2 SVGAGI. CDR3 length: 15 residues. Losses at the gene ends were 5 bases for V and 2 bases for J; bases not matched to a gene: 3. The CDR3 here is CASSPSGSAYNEQFF. In nucleotides, the CDR3 is TGTGCCAGCAGTCCTAGCGGGAGTGCCTACAATGAGCAGTTCTTC.

This clonotype has more than one count but fewer than ten. The gene calls are TRBV29-1 and TRBJ1-1; 7 bases agree with TRBD1. With V trimmed by 6 bases and J by 12 bases, 10 bases remained unmatched. Germline CDR1 is SQVTM and CDR2 is ANQGSEA. There are 11 residues in the CDR3. CDR3 sequence (DNA): TGCAGCGTCGACAGGGTCGGTATAACTTTCTTT. Amino acid sequence: CSVDRVGITFF.

The chain joins TRBV4-2 to TRBJ1-4; D not certain. This CDR3 is built from 13 residues. V was cut by 0 bases and J by 7 bases, with 6 bases left in between. The germline gives CDR1 LGHNA, CDR2 YNFKEQ. CDR3 nucleotides: TGTGCCAGCAGCCAAGAGGATGTTGAAAAACTGTTTTTT. Its protein is CASSQEDVEKLFF.

The chain is built from TRBV6-2 or TRBV6-3 and TRBJ2-7, with D unresolved. The germline CDR1 and CDR2 sequences are MNHEY and SVGEGT. With 6 bases removed from V and 0 bases from J, the gap between germline ends came to 9 bases. This CDR3 contains 13 residues. CDR3 bases: TGTGCCAGCAGGACCCCCGGCTCCTACGAGCAGTACTTC. This sequence encodes CASRTPGSYEQYF.

The rearrangement links TRBV7-9 to TRBJ2-1; TRBD2 is a possible D gene (5 bases). The CDR3 sequence is 11 residues long. V gave up 6 bases and J gave up 9 bases, with 9 bases separating them. Germline values: CDR1 SEHNR, CDR2 FQNEAQ (reference sequence). The CDR3 loop reads CASRGSGEQFF. The DNA of the CDR3 is TGTGCCAGCAGGGGCAGCGGTGAGCAGTTCTTC.

The chain combines TRBV7-6 with TRBJ1-5; possible D gene TRBD1, 6 bases. Trimming took off 3 bases at V and 7 bases at J, with 16 bases between the two ends. In germline, CDR1 is SGHVS, CDR2 FNYEAQ. CDR3 length: 15 residues. Written as DNA, the CDR3 is TGTGCCAGCAGCTTGGCAGGGGCCAGGGGCCAGCCCCAGCATTTT. Its translation is CASSLAGARGQPQHF.

The rearrangement joins TRBV3-1 to TRBJ2-3; D possibly corresponds to TRBD2 (5 bases). The germline V and J ends were trimmed by 4 bases and 0 bases, with 11 bases remaining between them. Per germline, CDR1 LGHDT and CDR2 YNNKEL (reference sequence). CDR3 length: 15 residues. This chain's CDR3 is CASSPSRTSTDTQYF. The DNA for the CDR3 is TGTGCCAGCAGCCCAAGCCGGACTAGCACAGATACGCAGTATTTT.

The CDR3 here is CASSASGNTQYF. The CDR3 DNA is TGTGCCAGCAGTGCGTCGGGGAATACGCAGTATTTT. The chain employs TRBV12-3 or TRBV12-4 and TRBJ2-3, with D perhaps matching TRBD2 (5 bases). This CDR3 has 12 residues. V shed 5 bases and J shed 7 bases, with 10 bases lying between them.

The chain is built from TRBV18 and TRBJ2-7, with D possibly matching TRBD2 (5 bases). The V gene lost 2 bases and the J gene lost 0 bases, with 14 bases spanning the gap. The length of the CDR3 is 16 residues. The germline CDR1 and CDR2 sequences are KGHSH and LQKENI. The CDR3 bases are TGTGCCAGCTCACCAAAGGAGGTGAGGAGCTCCTACGAGCAGTACTTC. It encodes CASSPKEVRSSYEQYF.